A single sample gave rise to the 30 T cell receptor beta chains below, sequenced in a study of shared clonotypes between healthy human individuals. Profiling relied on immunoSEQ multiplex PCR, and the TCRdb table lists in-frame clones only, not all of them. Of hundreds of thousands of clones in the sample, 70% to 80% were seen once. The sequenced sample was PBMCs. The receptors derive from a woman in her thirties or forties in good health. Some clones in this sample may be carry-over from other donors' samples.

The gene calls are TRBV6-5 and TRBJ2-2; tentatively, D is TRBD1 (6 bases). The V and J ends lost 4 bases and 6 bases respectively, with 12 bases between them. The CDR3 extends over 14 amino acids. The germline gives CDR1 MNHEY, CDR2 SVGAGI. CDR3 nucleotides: TGTGCCAGCAGTTCACAGGGAGAGGCCGGGGAGCTGTTTTTT. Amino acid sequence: CASSSQGEAGELFF.

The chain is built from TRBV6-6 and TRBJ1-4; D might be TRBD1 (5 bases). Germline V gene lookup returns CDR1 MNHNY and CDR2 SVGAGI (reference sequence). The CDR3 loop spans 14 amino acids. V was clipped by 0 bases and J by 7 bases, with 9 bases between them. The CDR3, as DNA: TGTGCCAGCAGTTACTCGCAGGGTAGTGAAAAACTGTTTTTT. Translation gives CASSYSQGSEKLFF.

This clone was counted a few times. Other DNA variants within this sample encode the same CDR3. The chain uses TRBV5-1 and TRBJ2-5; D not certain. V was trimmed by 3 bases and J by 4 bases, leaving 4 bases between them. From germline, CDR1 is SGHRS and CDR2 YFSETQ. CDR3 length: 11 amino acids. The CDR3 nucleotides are TGCGCCAGCAGCTCTGGAGAGACCCAGTACTTC. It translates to CASSSGETQYF.

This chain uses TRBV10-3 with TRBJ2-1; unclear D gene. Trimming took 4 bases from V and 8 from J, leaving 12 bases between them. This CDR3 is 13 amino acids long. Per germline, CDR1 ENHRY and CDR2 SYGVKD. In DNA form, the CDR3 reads TGTGCCATCAGTGCTGGTCATGGGGATGAGCAGTTCTTC. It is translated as CAISAGHGDEQFF.

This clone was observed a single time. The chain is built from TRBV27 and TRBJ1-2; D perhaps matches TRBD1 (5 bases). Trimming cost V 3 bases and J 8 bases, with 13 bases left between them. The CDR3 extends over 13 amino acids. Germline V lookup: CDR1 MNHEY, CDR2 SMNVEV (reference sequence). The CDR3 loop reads CASSFAGRGGYTF. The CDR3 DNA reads TGTGCCAGCAGTTTCGCAGGGAGGGGCGGCTACACCTTC.

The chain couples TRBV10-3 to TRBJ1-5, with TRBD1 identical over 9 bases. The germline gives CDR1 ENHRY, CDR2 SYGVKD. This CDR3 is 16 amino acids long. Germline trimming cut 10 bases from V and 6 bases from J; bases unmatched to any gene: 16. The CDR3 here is CATKETGTGPSQPQHF. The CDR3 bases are TGTGCCACAAAAGAAACCGGGACAGGGCCCAGTCAGCCCCAGCATTTT.

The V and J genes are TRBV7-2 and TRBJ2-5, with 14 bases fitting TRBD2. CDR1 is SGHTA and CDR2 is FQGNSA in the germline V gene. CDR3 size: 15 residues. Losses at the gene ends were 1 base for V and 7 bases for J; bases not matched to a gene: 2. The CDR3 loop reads CASSLDGLAGGTQYF. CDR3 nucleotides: TGTGCCAGCAGCTTAGACGGACTAGCGGGAGGGACCCAGTACTTC.

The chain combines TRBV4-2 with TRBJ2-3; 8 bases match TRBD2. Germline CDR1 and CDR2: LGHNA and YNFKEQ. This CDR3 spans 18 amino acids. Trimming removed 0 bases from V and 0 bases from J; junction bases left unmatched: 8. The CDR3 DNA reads TGTGCCAGCAGCCAAGAGTTCACTAGCGGAGATAGCACAGATACGCAGTATTTT. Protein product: CASSQEFTSGDSTDTQYF.

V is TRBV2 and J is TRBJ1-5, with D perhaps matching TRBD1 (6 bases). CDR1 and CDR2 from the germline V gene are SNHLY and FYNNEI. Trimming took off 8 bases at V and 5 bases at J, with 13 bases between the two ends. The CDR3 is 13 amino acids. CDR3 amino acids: CASVGDIHQPQHF. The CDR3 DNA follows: TGTGCCAGCGTAGGGGACATTCATCAGCCCCAGCATTTT.

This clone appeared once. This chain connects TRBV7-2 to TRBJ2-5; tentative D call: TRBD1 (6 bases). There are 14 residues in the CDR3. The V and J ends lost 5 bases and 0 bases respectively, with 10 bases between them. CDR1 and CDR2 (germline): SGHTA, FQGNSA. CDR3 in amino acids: CASSADRNQETQYF. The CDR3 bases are TGTGCCAGCAGCGCGGACAGAAACCAAGAGACCCAGTACTTC.

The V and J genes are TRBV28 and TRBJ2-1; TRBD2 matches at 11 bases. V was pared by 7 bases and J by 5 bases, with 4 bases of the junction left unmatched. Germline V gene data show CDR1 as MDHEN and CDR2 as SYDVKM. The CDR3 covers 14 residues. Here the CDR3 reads CASILSGRDNEQFF. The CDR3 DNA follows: TGTGCCAGCATACTTAGCGGGAGGGACAATGAGCAGTTCTTC.

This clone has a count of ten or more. The CDR3 loop is CASSLYNGETQYF. CDR3 in DNA: TGTGCCAGCAGCTTGTATAACGGGGAGACCCAGTACTTC. The chain couples TRBV5-4 to TRBJ2-5; D call uncertain. From germline, CDR1 is SGHNT and CDR2 YYREEE (reference sequence). CDR3 size: 13 residues. Between the trimmed V and J ends, which lost 1 base and 5 bases, there was a span of 9 bases.

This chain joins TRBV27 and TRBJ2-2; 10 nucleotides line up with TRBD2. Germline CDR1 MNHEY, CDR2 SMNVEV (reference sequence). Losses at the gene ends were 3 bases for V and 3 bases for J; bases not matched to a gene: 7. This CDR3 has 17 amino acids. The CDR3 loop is CASSFYGLAEDTGELFF. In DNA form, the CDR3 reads TGTGCCAGCAGTTTTTACGGACTAGCGGAAGACACCGGGGAGCTGTTTTTT.

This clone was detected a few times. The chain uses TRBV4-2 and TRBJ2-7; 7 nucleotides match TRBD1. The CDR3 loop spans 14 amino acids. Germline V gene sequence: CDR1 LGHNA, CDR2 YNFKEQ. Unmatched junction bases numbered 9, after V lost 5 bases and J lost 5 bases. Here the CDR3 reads CASSLGGQADEQYF. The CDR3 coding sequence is TGTGCCAGCAGCTTAGGCGGACAGGCGGACGAGCAGTACTTC.

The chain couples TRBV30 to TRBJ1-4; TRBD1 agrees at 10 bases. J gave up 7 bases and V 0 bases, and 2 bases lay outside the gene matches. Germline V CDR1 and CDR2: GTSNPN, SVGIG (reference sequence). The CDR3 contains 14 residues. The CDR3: CAWSVWDRGEKLFF. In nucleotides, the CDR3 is TGTGCCTGGAGTGTCTGGGACAGGGGTGAAAAACTGTTTTTT.

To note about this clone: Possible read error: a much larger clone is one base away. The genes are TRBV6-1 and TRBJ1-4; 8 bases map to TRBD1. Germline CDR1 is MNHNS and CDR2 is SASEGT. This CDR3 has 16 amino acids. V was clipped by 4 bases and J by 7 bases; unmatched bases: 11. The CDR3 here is CASSGGRTGSGEKLFF. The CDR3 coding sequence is TGTGCCAGCAGTGGAGGGAGGACAGGGAGCGGTGAAAAACTGTTTTTT.

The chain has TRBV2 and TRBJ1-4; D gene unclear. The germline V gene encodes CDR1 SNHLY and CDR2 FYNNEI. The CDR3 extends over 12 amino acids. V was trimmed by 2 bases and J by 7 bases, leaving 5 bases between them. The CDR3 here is CASSEMGEKLFF. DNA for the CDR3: TGTGCCAGCAGTGAAATGGGTGAAAAACTGTTTTTT. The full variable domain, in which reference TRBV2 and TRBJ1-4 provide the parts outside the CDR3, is EPEVTQTPSHQVTQMGQEVILRCVPISNHLYFYWYRQILGQKVEFLVSFYNNEISEKSEIFDDQFSVERPDGSNFTLKIRSTKLEDSAMYFCASSEMGEKLFFGSGTQLSVL.

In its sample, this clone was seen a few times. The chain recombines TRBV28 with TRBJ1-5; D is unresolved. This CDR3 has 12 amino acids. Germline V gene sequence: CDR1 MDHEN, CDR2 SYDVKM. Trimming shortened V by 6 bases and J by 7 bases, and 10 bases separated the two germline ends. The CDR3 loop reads CASRRSGQPQHF. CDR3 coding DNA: TGTGCCAGCAGAAGGTCGGGGCAGCCCCAGCATTTT.

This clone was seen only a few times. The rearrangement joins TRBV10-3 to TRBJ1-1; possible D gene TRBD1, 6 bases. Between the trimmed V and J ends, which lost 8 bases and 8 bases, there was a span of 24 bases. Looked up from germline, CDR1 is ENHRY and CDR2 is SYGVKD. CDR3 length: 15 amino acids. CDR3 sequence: CAIGGDNREPLEAFF. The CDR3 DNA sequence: TGTGCCATCGGGGGTGACAACAGGGAACCTTTAGAAGCTTTCTTT.

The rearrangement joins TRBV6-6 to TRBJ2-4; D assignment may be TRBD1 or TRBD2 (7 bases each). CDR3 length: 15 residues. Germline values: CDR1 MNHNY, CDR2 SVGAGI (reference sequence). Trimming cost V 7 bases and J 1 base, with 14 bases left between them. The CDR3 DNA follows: TGTGCCAGCAACGACAGGGAGGGGGCCAAAAACATTCAGTACTTC. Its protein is CASNDREGAKNIQYF.

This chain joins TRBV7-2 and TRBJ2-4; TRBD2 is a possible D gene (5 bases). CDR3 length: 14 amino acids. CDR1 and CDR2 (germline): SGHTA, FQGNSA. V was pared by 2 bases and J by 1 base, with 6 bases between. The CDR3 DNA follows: TGTGCCAGCAGCTTACTAGCTGCCAAAAACATTCAGTACTTC. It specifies CASSLLAAKNIQYF. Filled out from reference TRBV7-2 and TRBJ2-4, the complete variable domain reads GAGVSQSPSNKVTEKGKDVELRCDPISGHTALYWYRQSLGQGLEFLIYFQGNSAPDKSGLPSDRFSAERTGGSVSTLTIQRTQQEDSAVYLCASSLLAAKNIQYFGAGTRLSVL.

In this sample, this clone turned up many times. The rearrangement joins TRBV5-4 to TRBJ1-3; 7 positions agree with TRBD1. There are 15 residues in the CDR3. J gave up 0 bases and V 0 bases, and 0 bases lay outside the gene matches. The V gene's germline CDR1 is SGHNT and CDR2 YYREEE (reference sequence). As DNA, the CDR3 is TGTGCCAGCAGCTTGGCAGGGGGCTCTGGAAACACCATATATTTT. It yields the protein CASSLAGGSGNTIYF.

CDR3 DNA sequence: TGTGCCAGCACCCCCCCAGGCGGCCCCACCCGGTATTTT. Its translation: CASTPPGGPTRYF. The V and J genes are TRBV5-4 and TRBJ2-3; D gene unclear. CDR3 size: 13 residues. CDR1 and CDR2 from the germline V gene are SGHNT and YYREEE (reference sequence). Trimming cost V 6 bases and J 14 bases, with 22 bases left between them. The variable domain in full, completed from reference TRBV5-4 and TRBJ2-3, reads ETGVTQSPTHLIKTRGQQVTLRCSSQSGHNTVSWYQQALGQGPQFIFQYYREEENGRGNFPPRFSGLQFPNYSSELNVNALELDDSALYLCASTPPGGPTRYFGPGTRLTVL.

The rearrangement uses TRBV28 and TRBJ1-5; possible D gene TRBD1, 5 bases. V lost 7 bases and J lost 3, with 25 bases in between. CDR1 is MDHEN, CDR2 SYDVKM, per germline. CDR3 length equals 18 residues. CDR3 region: CASTSTPGRAVSNQPQHF. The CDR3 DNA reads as TGTGCCAGCACCTCAACCCCGGGCAGGGCGGTATCCAATCAGCCCCAGCATTTT.

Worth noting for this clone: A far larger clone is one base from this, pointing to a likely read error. CDR3 loop: CAWGRLATITGELFF. For the CDR3, the DNA is TGTGCCTGGGGTCGGCTAGCGACCATAACCGGGGAGCTGTTTTTT. The rearrangement links TRBV30 to TRBJ2-2, with D perhaps TRBD2 (6 bases). This CDR3 has 15 residues. CDR1 is GTSNPN and CDR2 is SVGIG in the germline V gene (reference sequence). Trimming cost V 5 bases and J 5 bases, with 18 bases left between them.

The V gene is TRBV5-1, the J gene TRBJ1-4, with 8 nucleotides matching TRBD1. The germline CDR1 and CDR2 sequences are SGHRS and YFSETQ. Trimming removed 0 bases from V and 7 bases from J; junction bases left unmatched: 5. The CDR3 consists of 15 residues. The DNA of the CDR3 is TGCGCCAGCAGCTTGGGGGACAGGCTACTTGAAAAACTGTTTTTT. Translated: CASSLGDRLLEKLFF.

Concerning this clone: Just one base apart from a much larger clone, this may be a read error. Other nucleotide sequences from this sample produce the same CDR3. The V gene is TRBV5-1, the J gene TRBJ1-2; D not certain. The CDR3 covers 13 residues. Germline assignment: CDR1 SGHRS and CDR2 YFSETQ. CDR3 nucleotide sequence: TGCGCCAGCAGCTTGGCCGCGGACTATGGTTACACCTTC. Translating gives CASSLAADYGYTF.

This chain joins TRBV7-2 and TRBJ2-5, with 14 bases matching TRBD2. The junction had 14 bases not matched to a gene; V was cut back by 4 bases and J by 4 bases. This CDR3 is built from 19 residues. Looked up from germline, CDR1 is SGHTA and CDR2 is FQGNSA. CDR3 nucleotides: TGTGCCAGCAGCTCGACAGGGACTAGCGGGAGAGACCCACGAGAGACCCAGTACTTC. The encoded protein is CASSSTGTSGRDPRETQYF.

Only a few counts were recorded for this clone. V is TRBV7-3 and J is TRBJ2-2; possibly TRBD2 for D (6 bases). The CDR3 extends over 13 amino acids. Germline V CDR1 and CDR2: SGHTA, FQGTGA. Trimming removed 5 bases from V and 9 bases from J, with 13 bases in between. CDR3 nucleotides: TGTGCCAGCAGCACCCAGGAGGGCAGGGAGCTGTTTTTT. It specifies CASSTQEGRELFF.

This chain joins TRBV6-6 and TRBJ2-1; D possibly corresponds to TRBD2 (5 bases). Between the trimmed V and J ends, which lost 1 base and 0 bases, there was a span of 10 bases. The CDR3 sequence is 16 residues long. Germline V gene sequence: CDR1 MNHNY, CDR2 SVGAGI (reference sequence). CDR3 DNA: TGTGCCAGCAGTTACTTAGTGAGCGGCTCCTACAATGAGCAGTTCTTC. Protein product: CASSYLVSGSYNEQFF.